This entry lists 14 T cell receptor beta chains sequenced from one sample in a study of blood T cell repertoires in COVID-19 (dated by TCRdb to about 2020). Receptor libraries were prepared by the immunoSEQ multiplex PCR assay. TCRdb obtained this table from immuneACCESS and retained in-frame rearrangements with V and J assigned. These tables miss some clones; where compared with another copy, unresolved V genes account for less than half of the shortfall, and the remainder is unexplained. The sample table shows tens of thousands of clones, and 75% to 90% are seen once. Over 12% of the sample is in the top ten clones. Sequences were obtained from peripheral blood. The receptors come from a male donor with acute or convalescent COVID-19.

This sequence joins TRBV18 and TRBJ1-6; tentatively, D is TRBD1 (6 bases). The V gene lost 4 bases and the J gene lost 5 bases, with 12 bases spanning the gap. From germline, CDR1 is KGHSH and CDR2 LQKENI. This CDR3 has 15 amino acids. This CDR3 is CASSRTRGDNSPLHF. The CDR3 nucleotides are TGTGCCAGCTCACGGACCAGGGGCGATAATTCACCCCTCCACTTT.

V and J are TRBV2 and TRBJ1-5; TRBD1 aligns across 7 bases. The CDR3 extends over 14 amino acids. CDR1 SNHLY and CDR2 FYNNEI come from the germline V gene. Trimming removed 9 bases from V and 3 bases from J; junction bases left unmatched: 8. The CDR3 nucleotides are TGTGCCAGTACGGGACAGCTCATCAATCAGCCCCAGCATTTT. It translates to CASTGQLINQPQHF.

The chain employs TRBV6-2 or TRBV6-3 and TRBJ2-2; 8 bases fit TRBD2. Germline CDR1 MNHEY, CDR2 SVGEGT. The CDR3 is 15 residues long. V lost 4 bases, J lost 1 base, and 2 bases stayed unmatched. CDR3 amino acids: CASSFSGENTGELFF. The CDR3 region has the DNA TGTGCCAGCAGTTTTAGCGGGGAGAACACCGGGGAGCTGTTTTTT.

The V gene is TRBV6-5, the J gene TRBJ1-1; D is ambiguous. With 0 bases removed from V and 2 bases from J, the gap between germline ends came to 10 bases. CDR3 length: 15 residues. Germline loops: CDR1 MNHEY, CDR2 SVGAGI. CDR3 sequence reads: CASSYSRQLNTEAFF. In nucleotides, the CDR3 is TGTGCCAGCAGTTACTCGCGGCAGCTCAACACTGAAGCTTTCTTT.

The V and J genes are TRBV30 and TRBJ1-2; 10 bases align to TRBD1. This CDR3 has 14 amino acids. J was trimmed by 7 bases and V by 4 bases; bases with no gene match: 9. Germline CDR1 GTSNPN, CDR2 SVGIG (reference sequence). The CDR3 spells CAWILGQGIGGYTF. The CDR3 DNA is TGTGCCTGGATCCTGGGACAGGGGATCGGTGGCTACACCTTC.

V and J are TRBV30 and TRBJ1-2; the D gene is possibly TRBD1 (5 bases). This CDR3 is built from 12 residues. The V gene lost 5 bases and the J gene lost 7 bases, with 14 bases spanning the gap. Germline V lookup: CDR1 GTSNPN, CDR2 SVGIG (reference sequence). CDR3 nucleotide sequence: TGTGCCTGGGAGAATACGGGGGTTGGCTACACCTTC. As protein: CAWENTGVGYTF.

The chain joins TRBV9 to TRBJ2-3; weak D call: TRBD2 (7 bases). The CDR3 has 16 residues. With 0 bases removed from V and 1 base from J, the gap between germline ends came to 12 bases. CDR1 is SGDLS and CDR2 is YYNGEE in the germline V gene. CDR3 sequence (DNA): TGTGCCAGCAGCGTAGTTGGGGGGGCGGGCACAGATACGCAGTATTTT. Translation: CASSVVGGAGTDTQYF.

This clone turned up a few times. The J gene is TRBJ1-4, the V gene TRBV6-2 or TRBV6-3; D is unclear. Trimming stripped 0 bases from V and 7 bases from J, with 12 bases between. CDR1 and CDR2 from the germline V gene are MNHEY and SVGEGT. CDR3 length: 15 residues. The CDR3 bases are TGTGCCAGCAGTTACTCGATATCACCAGGTGAAAAACTGTTTTTT. Its translation is CASSYSISPGEKLFF.

This chain joins TRBV25-1 and TRBJ1-3; the D gene is possibly TRBD1 (5 bases). CDR1 and CDR2 from the germline V gene are MGHDK and SYGVNS. Trimming removed 6 bases from V and 0 bases from J, with 15 bases in between. This CDR3 comprises 16 residues. The DNA for the CDR3 is TGTGCCAGCAGCACGACAGTTCTTACCTCTGGAAACACCATATATTTT. This sequence encodes CASSTTVLTSGNTIYF.

The chain is built from TRBV19 and TRBJ2-7; 7 positions match TRBD1. This CDR3 is 15 amino acids long. V lost 5 bases, J lost 2 bases, and 9 bases stayed unmatched. Germline lookup yields CDR1 LNHDA and CDR2 SQIVND (reference sequence). The DNA for the CDR3 is TGTGCCAGTAGTCAACCGGGACAGCCACCCTACGAGCAGTACTTC. As protein: CASSQPGQPPYEQYF.

The gene calls are TRBV19 and TRBJ2-3, with TRBD2 matching 9 bases. Germline V gene data show CDR1 as LNHDA and CDR2 as SQIVND (reference sequence). Germline trimming cut 5 bases from V and 4 bases from J; bases unmatched to any gene: 7. This CDR3 is 15 amino acids long. In DNA form, the CDR3 reads TGTGCCAGTAGTGGGGCTAGCGGGGTGTCAGATACGCAGTATTTT. Protein product: CASSGASGVSDTQYF.

The gene calls are TRBV18 and TRBJ1-5, with D perhaps matching TRBD1 (5 bases). The CDR3 covers 17 residues. Germline V gives CDR1 KGHSH, CDR2 LQKENI. Trimming removed 2 bases at V and 1 base at J, with 15 bases between. This CDR3 is CASSPGGVGVSNQPQHF. The CDR3 nucleotides read TGTGCCAGCTCACCAGGAGGGGTGGGGGTGAGCAATCAGCCCCAGCATTTT.

This clone was recorded only once. The rearrangement links TRBV19 to TRBJ1-5; 12 nucleotides match TRBD1. CDR3 length equals 18 residues. Germline-derived CDR1 and CDR2 are LNHDA and SQIVND (reference sequence). Trimming removed 4 bases from V and 5 bases from J; junction bases left unmatched: 12. Here the CDR3 DNA reads TGTGCCAGTAGTAGCTTCCCGGGACAGGGGGCGATATATCAGCCCCAGCATTTT. Translating gives CASSSFPGQGAIYQPQHF.

The J gene is TRBJ1-6, the V gene TRBV30; 7 bases match TRBD1. The CDR3 totals 15 residues. With V trimmed by 4 bases and J by 10 bases, 13 bases remained unmatched. Germline values: CDR1 GTSNPN, CDR2 SVGIG (reference sequence). CDR3 coding DNA: TGTGCCTGGACGCACTACAGGGGTAGTGACTCACCCCTCCACTTT. This codes for CAWTHYRGSDSPLHF.